A selection of T cell receptor beta chains follows, all from one sample in a study of PD-1 blockade in classical Hodgkin lymphoma. The protocol was immunoSEQ multiplex PCR, while the TCRdb copy is restricted to in-frame clones and leaves out a portion. The top ten clones hold approximately 8.3% of a sample with approximately 17,000 clones, approximately 60% of them seen once. The input for sequencing was peripheral blood mononuclear cells (PBMCs), taken before the second cycle of nivolumab. Receptor source: a human donor with classical Hodgkin lymphoma. Each CDR3 is given with its conserved first and last residue. A D gene is named only where the DNA matches it firmly. The size of a clone is reported for some rows only, either as once, few or many, or as a class for expanded clones.

V gene: TRBV9; J gene: TRBJ2-7; D gene: .; clone size: once; CDR3 DNA: TGTGCCAGCAGCGTAGGTGGCGAAACGGGCTACGAGCAGTACTTC; CDR3 protein: CASSVGGETGYEQYF
V gene: TRBV13; J gene: TRBJ2-1; D gene: TRBD2; clone size: .; CDR3 DNA: TGTGCCAGCAGCTTAGCGGAGGGGACTAGCGGGATTGGTGAGCAGTTCTTC; CDR3 protein: CASSLAEGTSGIGEQFF
V gene: TRBV19; J gene: TRBJ1-5; D gene: TRBD1; clone size: few; CDR3 DNA: TGTGCCAGTGGACACCCAGGGGGCCCAAATCAGCCCCAGCATTTT; CDR3 protein: CASGHPGGPNQPQHF
V gene: TRBV27; J gene: TRBJ1-2; D gene: TRBD1; clone size: .; CDR3 DNA: TGTGCCAGCAGTTCACGGACAGGACTATATGGCTACACCTTC; CDR3 protein: CASSSRTGLYGYTF
V gene: TRBV28; J gene: TRBJ2-7; D gene: TRBD2; clone size: medium-sized; CDR3 DNA: TGTGCCAGCAGTTTGCTAGCGGGTTCCTACGAGCAGTACTTC; CDR3 protein: CASSLLAGSYEQYF
V gene: TRBV6-6; J gene: TRBJ1-3; D gene: .; clone size: .; CDR3 DNA: TGTGCCAGCAGGGACACTGGAAACACCATATATTTT; CDR3 protein: CASRDTGNTIYF
V gene: TRBV6-1; J gene: TRBJ2-4; D gene: TRBD2; clone size: .; CDR3 DNA: TGTGCCAGCGGGGAAGACCGACTAGCGGGAGGTTCCAAAAACATTCAGTACTTC; CDR3 protein: CASGEDRLAGGSKNIQYF
V gene: TRBV7-9; J gene: TRBJ2-3; D gene: .; clone size: .; CDR3 DNA: TGTGCCAGCAGCCCCGGGGCAGGCACGCAGTATTTT; CDR3 protein: CASSPGAGTQYF
V gene: TRBV6-1; J gene: TRBJ1-5; D gene: TRBD1; clone size: once; CDR3 DNA: TGTGCCAGCAGTGGGAGACAGGGGTCGAATCAGCCCCAGCATTTT; CDR3 protein: CASSGRQGSNQPQHF
V gene: TRBV27; J gene: TRBJ2-3; D gene: TRBD2; clone size: .; CDR3 DNA: TGTGCCAGCAGTTTCCTCCCAGCGGGAGGGCCGAGAGATACGCAGTATTTT; CDR3 protein: CASSFLPAGGPRDTQYF
V gene: TRBV6-6; J gene: TRBJ2-5; D gene: .; clone size: few; CDR3 DNA: TGTGCCAGCAGTTACCGACAGGCTCAACAAGAGACCCAGTACTTC; CDR3 protein: CASSYRQAQQETQYF
V gene: TRBV5-1; J gene: TRBJ2-3; D gene: .; clone size: .; CDR3 DNA: TGCGCCAGCAGCTTGGGGGGCACAGATACGCAGTATTTT; CDR3 protein: CASSLGGTDTQYF
V gene: TRBV11-1; J gene: TRBJ2-2; D gene: .; clone size: .; CDR3 DNA: TGTGCCAGCAGCGTCAGAACCGGGGAGCTGTTTTTT; CDR3 protein: CASSVRTGELFF
V gene: TRBV10-3; J gene: TRBJ2-2; D gene: .; clone size: .; CDR3 DNA: TGTGCCATCAGTGATTTTGGCGGGCAAAACACCGGGGAGCTGTTTTTT; CDR3 protein: CAISDFGGQNTGELFF
V gene: TRBV4-2; J gene: TRBJ2-7; D gene: TRBD1; clone size: .; CDR3 DNA: TGTGCCAGCAGCCCGGACCCGGGACAGGTCTCCTACGAGCAGTACTTC; CDR3 protein: CASSPDPGQVSYEQYF
V gene: TRBV15; J gene: TRBJ2-1; D gene: TRBD2; clone size: .; CDR3 DNA: TGTGCCACCAGCAGACTAGCGGGAGTGGTGTACAATGAGCAGTTCTTC; CDR3 protein: CATSRLAGVVYNEQFF
V gene: TRBV25-1; J gene: TRBJ2-7; D gene: .; clone size: .; CDR3 DNA: TGTGCCAGCAGTGAAGCGGTAGTGGGGACTCGGGAGCAGTACTTC; CDR3 protein: CASSEAVVGTREQYF
V gene: TRBV28; J gene: TRBJ1-2; D gene: TRBD1; clone size: few; CDR3 DNA: TGTGCCAGCAGTTTAGCGGGACAGGTTGCCAGCTACACCTTC; CDR3 protein: CASSLAGQVASYTF
V gene: TRBV2; J gene: TRBJ2-5; D gene: TRBD1; clone size: .; CDR3 DNA: TGTGCCAGCAGTGCGGACAGGGGAGGAATCGGGCAAGAGACCCAGTACTTC; CDR3 protein: CASSADRGGIGQETQYF
V gene: TRBV5-4; J gene: TRBJ2-7; D gene: TRBD2; clone size: .; CDR3 DNA: TGTGCCAGCAGCTTGGGACTAGCGGCCGAGCAGTACTTC; CDR3 protein: CASSLGLAAEQYF
V gene: TRBV7-8; J gene: TRBJ2-7; D gene: TRBD2; clone size: .; CDR3 DNA: TGTGCCAGCAGCTTAGAATGGGCGGGAGAGAATCGGCAGTACTTC; CDR3 protein: CASSLEWAGENRQYF
V gene: TRBV6-5; J gene: TRBJ2-2; D gene: .; clone size: .; CDR3 DNA: TGTGCCAGCAGTTACTCGATGTCTCAAGTCACCGGGGAGCTGTTTTTT; CDR3 protein: CASSYSMSQVTGELFF
V gene: TRBV9; J gene: TRBJ2-1; D gene: TRBD2; clone size: .; CDR3 DNA: TGTGCCAGCAGCAGAGGGGGACTAGCGGGGAATGAGCAGTTCTTC; CDR3 protein: CASSRGGLAGNEQFF
V gene: TRBV7-9; J gene: TRBJ2-7; D gene: .; clone size: .; CDR3 DNA: TGTGCCAGCAGCTTAGCAGCGGGCGAGCAGTACTTC; CDR3 protein: CASSLAAGEQYF
V gene: TRBV6-5; J gene: TRBJ2-7; D gene: .; clone size: .; CDR3 DNA: TGTGCCAGCAGTTACATGCGACAGAAAGACTACGAGCAGTACTTC; CDR3 protein: CASSYMRQKDYEQYF
V gene: TRBV15; J gene: TRBJ2-3; D gene: .; clone size: .; CDR3 DNA: TGTGCCACCAGCAGAGTAGCGAGAGCGTCAGATACGCAGTATTTT; CDR3 protein: CATSRVARASDTQYF
V gene: TRBV11-1; J gene: TRBJ2-3; D gene: TRBD2; clone size: .; CDR3 DNA: TGTGCCAGCAGCCCGCGGCTTGGGACTAGCGGGACTGACACAGATACGCAGTATTTT; CDR3 protein: CASSPRLGTSGTDTDTQYF
V gene: TRBV7-9; J gene: TRBJ2-7; D gene: .; clone size: .; CDR3 DNA: TGTGCCAGCAGCCCCGCCGACAGGTTGCCGGGCTACGAGCAGTACTTC; CDR3 protein: CASSPADRLPGYEQYF
V gene: TRBV27; J gene: TRBJ1-3; D gene: .; clone size: .; CDR3 DNA: TGTGCCAGCAGTTTAACGGGCGTAGTGGGGACCATATATTTT; CDR3 protein: CASSLTGVVGTIYF
V gene: TRBV15; J gene: TRBJ1-2; D gene: .; clone size: few; CDR3 DNA: TGTGCCACCAGAGGCGGGACGCCCGCTAACTATGGCTACACCTTC; CDR3 protein: CATRGGTPANYGYTF
V gene: TRBV27; J gene: TRBJ1-4; D gene: .; clone size: .; CDR3 DNA: TGTGCCAGCAGTTTATTTGTTGGTGGGGGTGGAGAAAAACTGTTTTTT; CDR3 protein: CASSLFVGGGGEKLFF
V gene: TRBV5-1; J gene: TRBJ2-5; D gene: .; clone size: .; CDR3 DNA: TGCGCCAGCAGCTCAGACCGGGACACCTTAAGAGAGACCCAGTACTTC; CDR3 protein: CASSSDRDTLRETQYF
V gene: TRBV6-6; J gene: TRBJ2-1; D gene: .; clone size: .; CDR3 DNA: TGTGCCAGCAGTAGACTGGGAGCCTACAATGAGCAGTTCTTC; CDR3 protein: CASSRLGAYNEQFF
V gene: TRBV5-6; J gene: TRBJ1-4; D gene: .; clone size: .; CDR3 DNA: TGTGCCAGCAGCTTTAAAGGGGTTTCAACTAATGAAAAACTGTTTTTT; CDR3 protein: CASSFKGVSTNEKLFF
V gene: TRBV14; J gene: TRBJ2-7; D gene: .; clone size: .; CDR3 DNA: TGTGCCAGCAGCCAAGGACGGTATTCCTACGAGCAGTACTTC; CDR3 protein: CASSQGRYSYEQYF
V gene: TRBV6-1; J gene: TRBJ1-3; D gene: .; clone size: .; CDR3 DNA: TGTGCCACAGGGACCAGGGAAAGCTCTGGAAACACCATATATTTT; CDR3 protein: CATGTRESSGNTIYF
V gene: TRBV28; J gene: TRBJ1-3; D gene: .; clone size: few; CDR3 DNA: TGTGCCAGCAGTTTGTTCGCCCGGGGCCTGGGAAACACCATATATTTT; CDR3 protein: CASSLFARGLGNTIYF
V gene: TRBV28; J gene: TRBJ1-1; D gene: .; clone size: few; CDR3 DNA: TGTGCCAGCCAGCGGGGCGCGGGGGTTGAAGCTTTCTTT; CDR3 protein: CASQRGAGVEAFF
V gene: TRBV19; J gene: TRBJ2-4; D gene: TRBD2; clone size: .; CDR3 DNA: TGTGCCACCGGACTAGCGGACTCGAAAAACATTCAGTACTTC; CDR3 protein: CATGLADSKNIQYF
V gene: TRBV6-5; J gene: TRBJ1-6; D gene: .; clone size: few; CDR3 DNA: TGTGCCAGCAGTTACTCGAGTGTTGGTTCCCACTCACCCCTCCACTTT; CDR3 protein: CASSYSSVGSHSPLHF
V gene: TRBV6-5; J gene: TRBJ1-1; D gene: TRBD1; clone size: few; CDR3 DNA: TGTGCCAGCAGTTACGGACAGGGGAACACTGAAGCTTTCTTT; CDR3 protein: CASSYGQGNTEAFF